This TCR beta chain was identified during a study of blood T cell repertoires in COVID-19. Study at large: Sites in the United States, Italy and Spain provided acute and convalescent COVID-19 samples. In each case, the material was cDNA or gDNA derived from T cells, B-cell-depleted T cells, or PBMCs.

Per the original methods: The assay estimated nucleated cells by amplifying reference gene primers. The repertoire was sequenced with immunoSEQ multiplex PCR; TCRdb's copy has only in-frame clones and lacks some. Clone size and the V and J calls come from that table; the DNA yielded D and trimming. The profile shows under 300,000 clones, approximately 80% of them singletons. The germline gives CDR1 MDHEN, CDR2 SYDVKM. V dropped 5 bases and J dropped 2; count of bases not matched to a gene: 4. The CDR3 is 15 residues long. This TCR was sampled from a woman aged 80 or over with active or convalescent COVID-19. The V call is TRBV28, the J call TRBJ2-1, with 9 bases fitting TRBD2. Sequenced input: peripheral blood. The CDR3 loop reads CASSAAGGTYNEQFF. CDR3 coding DNA: TGTGCCAGCAGTGCCGCGGGGGGGACCTACAATGAGCAGTTCTTC.